This T cell receptor (beta chain) was sequenced in a study of shared clonotypes between healthy human individuals. The protocol was immunoSEQ multiplex PCR, while the TCRdb copy is restricted to in-frame clones and leaves out a portion. The table has just over 2,000,000 clones, less than 95% seen once. Cells designated naive CD8 were CD45RO-negative and were positively selected for CCR7, with terminally differentiated effector memory CD45RA+ cells excluded. The length of the CDR3 is 14 residues. Germline CDR1 reads SGHRS; CDR2 reads YFSETQ. The ends were cut back, 4 bases at V and 0 bases at J, with 10 bases in the middle. Comment on this clone: Its specificity is not known. The identical CDR3 is also encoded by other nucleotide sequences in the sample.

The study, taken as a whole, reports: The naive CD4 repertoires of a few donors were compared, and 5% to 6.5% of clonotypes were shared.

J is TRBJ1-1 and V is TRBV5-1; D not certain. Sequencing input: naive CD8+ T cells sorted from blood. This TCR was recovered from a young man in good health. The CDR3 is CASSLRTVNTEAFF. The CDR3, as DNA: TGCGCCAGCAGCCTGAGGACGGTGAACACTGAAGCTTTCTTT.